This entry lists 14 T cell receptor beta chains sequenced from one sample in a study of T cell changes during pregnancy in multiple sclerosis. Method: immunoSEQ multiplex PCR; TCRdb's copy keeps in-frame clones and lacks some. The sample comprises about 110,000 clones, around 92% of which are singletons, and around 1.5% rests with the top ten. The material sequenced was peripheral blood, taken after pregnancy. The receptors come from a female donor with multiple sclerosis, enrolled in a pregnancy study.

A single count supports this clone. V and J are TRBV19 and TRBJ1-4; D possibly corresponds to TRBD1 (6 bases). Trimming took off 10 bases at V and 8 bases at J, with 17 bases between the two ends. The CDR3 consists of 13 residues. In germline, CDR1 is LNHDA, CDR2 SQIVND (reference sequence). CDR3 DNA: TGTGCCACCCAGGGGCAGGGAAGCGAAAAACTGTTTTTT. Translation gives CATQGQGSEKLFF.

The chain carries TRBV5-1 and TRBJ1-4; 9 nucleotides agree with TRBD1. This CDR3 comprises 16 residues. The ends lost 4 bases at V and 7 bases at J; junction bases unmatched: 11. The germline gives CDR1 SGHRS, CDR2 YFSETQ. The CDR3, as DNA: TGCGCCAGCAGCCCGAGCCCGACAGGGGGGGGTGAAAAACTGTTTTTT. This codes for CASSPSPTGGGEKLFF.

The V call is TRBV10-3, the J call TRBJ1-4, with a weak D call TRBD1 (6 bases). This CDR3 contains 14 residues. Germline loops: CDR1 ENHRY, CDR2 SYGVKD. V lost 9 bases to trimming and J lost 0 bases, with 11 bases between them. The CDR3 spells CAIGGSTTNEKLFF. In nucleotides, the CDR3 is TGTGCCATAGGGGGATCTACAACTAATGAAAAACTGTTTTTT.

CDR3 nucleotide sequence: TGTGCCAGCAGCTTTGGCGGGAGACTAGGGAATGAGCAGTTCTTC. This gives the protein CASSFGGRLGNEQFF. V is TRBV7-3 and J is TRBJ2-1; 7 bases map to TRBD2. Germline-derived CDR1 and CDR2 are SGHTA and FQGTGA. CDR3 length: 15 residues. J was trimmed by 7 bases and V by 3 bases; bases with no gene match: 9. Together with reference TRBV7-3 and TRBJ2-1, the CDR3 gives the full variable domain: GAGVSQTPSNKVTEKGKYVELRCDPISGHTALYWYRQSLGQGPEFLIYFQGTGAADDSGLPNDRFFAVRPEGSVSTLKIQRTERGDSAVYLCASSFGGRLGNEQFFGPGTRLTVL.

The V call is TRBV7-9, the J call TRBJ2-1; maybe TRBD2 (7 bases). The CDR3 runs 15 residues. Trimming shortened V by 4 bases and J by 1 base, and 11 bases separated the two germline ends. CDR1 SEHNR and CDR2 FQNEAQ come from the germline V gene (reference sequence). This CDR3 is CASSSRGQSYNEQFF. The CDR3 region has the DNA TGTGCCAGCAGCTCGCGGGGGCAATCCTACAATGAGCAGTTCTTC.

This sequence joins TRBV9 and TRBJ2-3; D uncertain. V was cut by 0 bases and J by 0 bases, with 5 bases left in between. The CDR3 consists of 14 residues. CDR1 is SGDLS and CDR2 is YYNGEE in the germline V gene. The CDR3 DNA reads as TGTGCCAGCAGCGTAGCTAAAAGCACAGATACGCAGTATTTT. It codes for CASSVAKSTDTQYF.

V and J are TRBV9 and TRBJ2-7; D may be TRBD2 (7 bases). Trimming took off 0 bases at V and 7 bases at J, with 11 bases between the two ends. Germline lookup yields CDR1 SGDLS and CDR2 YYNGEE. This CDR3 is 13 amino acids long. CDR3 DNA sequence: TGTGCCAGCAGCGTAGATGAGGGGGGGGAGCAGTACTTC. Protein product: CASSVDEGGEQYF.

The genes are TRBV4-1 and TRBJ1-2; D unclear. CDR3 size: 14 residues. Trimming left V 4 bases short and J 3 bases short, with 12 bases between. From germline, CDR1 is MGHRA and CDR2 YSYEKL. For the CDR3, the DNA is TGCGCCAGCAGCCGGATGTGGGAGGACTATGGCTACACCTTC. This translates into CASSRMWEDYGYTF.

The chain is built from TRBV18 and TRBJ2-5, with TRBD2 as a possible D gene (5 bases). Trimming shortened V by 6 bases and J by 5 bases, and 10 bases separated the two germline ends. In germline, CDR1 is KGHSH, CDR2 LQKENI. The CDR3 is made up of 12 amino acids. Here the CDR3 reads CASSPGMETQYF. For the CDR3, the DNA is TGTGCCAGCTCCCCCGGGATGGAGACCCAGTACTTC.

This clone was seen a handful of times. The chain carries TRBV19 and TRBJ2-7; 10 bases are a match to TRBD2. Germline-derived CDR1 and CDR2 are LNHDA and SQIVND (reference sequence). This CDR3 has 14 amino acids. The J segment lost 2 bases and the V segment lost 7 bases, leaving 5 bases of the junction unmatched. CDR3 amino acids: CASTRTSGTYEQYF. The CDR3 DNA reads as TGTGCCAGTACCAGGACTAGCGGCACCTACGAGCAGTACTTC.

The chain joins TRBV7-3 to TRBJ1-1; no clear D. CDR3 length: 14 amino acids. V lost 0 bases and J lost 2, with 7 bases in between. The V gene's germline CDR1 is SGHTA and CDR2 FQGTGA. CDR3 loop: CASSLTAANTEAFF. The CDR3 nucleotides read TGTGCCAGCAGCTTAACAGCGGCCAACACTGAAGCTTTCTTT.

The rearrangement joins TRBV5-1 to TRBJ2-7; TRBD1 matches at 10 bases. Trimming at V came to 4 bases and at J to 1 base, leaving 5 bases not matched to a gene. The length of the CDR3 is 15 residues. CDR1 and CDR2 from the germline V gene are SGHRS and YFSETQ. The CDR3 DNA reads TGCGCCAGCAGCACCGGACAGGGGGGATCCTACGAGCAGTACTTC. This encodes CASSTGQGGSYEQYF.

This clone was observed a handful of times. This chain connects TRBV11-2 to TRBJ2-7, with D possibly being TRBD1 (5 bases). The CDR3 sequence is 15 residues long. Germline V gene sequence: CDR1 SGHAT, CDR2 FQNNGV. V shed 0 bases and J shed 4 bases, with 13 bases lying between them. In DNA form, the CDR3 reads TGTGCCAGCAGCTTAGACCTGTCAGGGTTATACGAGCAGTACTTC. Its protein is CASSLDLSGLYEQYF. Full variable domain (outside the CDR3, taken from reference TRBV11-2 and TRBJ2-7): EAGVAQSPRYKIIEKRQSVAFWCNPISGHATLYWYQQILGQGPKLLIQFQNNGVVDDSQLPKDRFSAERLKGVDSTLKIQPAKLEDSAVYLCASSLDLSGLYEQYFGPGTRLTVT.

This chain connects TRBV7-9 to TRBJ1-3; TRBD1 matches 7 bases. The CDR3 extends over 17 amino acids. In germline, CDR1 is SEHNR, CDR2 FQNEAQ (reference sequence). V was pared by 5 bases and J by 0 bases, with 10 bases of the junction left unmatched. The CDR3 reads CASSERGQVHSGNTIYF. CDR3 DNA sequence: TGTGCCAGCAGCGAGAGAGGACAGGTGCACTCTGGAAACACCATATATTTT.